The 10 T cell receptor beta chains in this list originate from one sample, sequenced in a study of cytomegalovirus exposure and HLA in healthy donors. The primer mix had 60 Vbeta and 13 Jbeta primers. TCRdb keeps only in-frame clones here, not all; method: immunoSEQ multiplex PCR. This sample yields approximately 170,000 clones, of which 60% to 80% are seen a single time; more than 4% belongs to the top ten. The sequencing input was PBMCs. Receptor source: a male donor in good health and CMV-seronegative.

This clone was detected only once. As DNA, the CDR3 is TGTGCCAGCAGTTACATCCCGGGGAACACTGAAGCTTTCTTT. It codes for CASSYIPGNTEAFF. The V call is TRBV6-5, the J call TRBJ1-1; D is unresolved. This CDR3 has 14 amino acids. The germline V and J ends were trimmed by 2 bases and 1 base, with 8 bases remaining between them. Germline CDR1 reads MNHEY; CDR2 reads SVGAGI.

The J gene is TRBJ2-3, the V gene TRBV6-6, with TRBD2 as a possible D gene (5 bases). Germline V gives CDR1 MNHNY, CDR2 SVGAGI (reference sequence). The CDR3 contains 14 residues. Trimming shortened V by 7 bases and J by 4 bases, and 15 bases separated the two germline ends. In DNA, the CDR3 is TGTGCCAGCACCCCCCTTGCGAGGGCAGATACGCAGTATTTT. Amino acids: CASTPLARADTQYF.

The chain combines TRBV7-8 with TRBJ2-6; D may be TRBD2 (6 bases). CDR1 SGHVS and CDR2 FQNEAQ come from the germline V gene. Between the trimmed V and J ends, which lost 5 bases and 1 base, there was a span of 9 bases. There are 15 residues in the CDR3. CDR3 sequence reads: CASSAGISGANVLTF. The CDR3 DNA reads TGTGCCAGCAGCGCGGGGATATCTGGGGCCAACGTCCTGACTTTC.

This chain uses TRBV19 with TRBJ1-1, with 8 bases matching TRBD1. The germline V gene has CDR1 LNHDA and CDR2 SQIVND (reference sequence). V lost 2 bases, J lost 5 bases, and 7 bases stayed unmatched. The CDR3 is 15 amino acids. Here the CDR3 DNA reads TGTGCCAGTAGTATACAACAGGGGGTAAGGACTGAAGCTTTCTTT. Translated, it gives CASSIQQGVRTEAFF.

The chain carries TRBV27 and TRBJ2-5; perhaps TRBD2 as D (6 bases). The CDR3 has 13 amino acids. Per germline, CDR1 MNHEY and CDR2 SMNVEV (reference sequence). Deletions cut 0 bases from V and 5 bases from J, with 7 bases between. CDR3 sequence: CASSLSSGETQYF. The CDR3 DNA follows: TGTGCCAGCAGTTTATCGAGCGGGGAGACCCAGTACTTC.

V gene TRBV7-6 combines with J gene TRBJ2-1; 8 nucleotides align to TRBD2. V shed 1 base and J 10 bases; nucleotides not matched to a gene: 12. This CDR3 contains 16 residues. Germline V gene data show CDR1 as SGHVS and CDR2 as FNYEAQ. The CDR3 nucleotides are TGTGCCAGCAGCTTAGGCGGGGGGTCAGGGCCGGGGGAGCAGTTCTTC. Its protein is CASSLGGGSGPGEQFF.

The chain uses TRBV5-1 and TRBJ2-3; perhaps TRBD2 as D (6 bases). Germline values: CDR1 SGHRS, CDR2 YFSETQ. V lost 2 bases and J 2 bases, leaving 12 bases between the germline ends. The CDR3 sequence is 15 residues long. The chain's CDR3 is CASSFGGVTTDTQYF. The CDR3 region has the DNA TGCGCCAGCAGCTTTGGAGGGGTTACCACAGATACGCAGTATTTT.

V is TRBV5-1 and J is TRBJ1-4; no clear D. V shed 4 bases and J shed 0 bases, with 7 bases lying between them. The germline gives CDR1 SGHRS, CDR2 YFSETQ. This CDR3 is 14 amino acids long. The CDR3 DNA sequence: TGCGCCAGCAGCCCAGAATCAACTAATGAAAAACTGTTTTTT. It is translated as CASSPESTNEKLFF.

This clone occurred a few times. CDR3 DNA sequence: TGTGCCATCAGTGAAAAGGACAGGATACACCTTTCCAATCAGCCCCAGCATTTT. Its protein is CAISEKDRIHLSNQPQHF. The chain has TRBV10-3 and TRBJ1-5, with TRBD1 matching 7 bases. V dropped 3 bases and J dropped 3; count of bases not matched to a gene: 14. This CDR3 comprises 18 residues. CDR1 is ENHRY and CDR2 is SYGVKD in the germline V gene.

The CDR3 is CASTSGLAGGDEQFF. The CDR3 nucleotides read TGTGCCAGCACCTCGGGACTAGCAGGGGGGGATGAGCAGTTCTTC. V and J are TRBV6-1 and TRBJ2-1, with 9 bases that match TRBD2. The CDR3 totals 15 residues. V shed 7 bases, J shed 8 bases, and the junction held 12 bases outside the gene matches. CDR1 and CDR2 from the germline V gene are MNHNS and SASEGT.